This is a list of T cell receptor beta chains from one sample in a study of T cells in Graves' hyperthyroidism and ophthalmopathy. A single record per CDR3 protein comes from TCRdb applying MiXCR to the multiplex PCR reads. Of 550,000 to 800,000 distinct CDR3 sequences listed, around 16% are singletons. The sample consisted of blood. These receptors came from a man aged 50-60 years with Graves' hyperthyroidism. Each CDR3 is given with its conserved first and last residue. Fields, in order: V gene, D gene, J gene, clone size, CDR3 length, CDR3 DNA, CDR3 protein. D genes are given only for firm matches. Not every row has a clone size; where given, it reads once, few, many or a size class.

V gene: TRBV27; D gene: TRBD2; J gene: TRBJ2-1; clone size: many; CDR3 length: 14; CDR3 DNA: TGTGCCAGCAGCTTAGCGGGAGGGTACAATGAGCAGTTCTTC; CDR3 protein: CASSLAGGYNEQFF
V gene: TRBV18; D gene: NA; J gene: TRBJ2-1; clone size: few; CDR3 length: 15; CDR3 DNA: TGTGCCAGCTCACCAGCCAGGGGCGATCTCTATGAGCAGTTCTTC; CDR3 protein: CASSPARGDLYEQFF
V gene: TRBV20-1; D gene: TRBD2; J gene: TRBJ2-3; clone size: NA; CDR3 length: 17; CDR3 DNA: TGCAGTGCTAAAACTAGCGGGAGATGGGGAAGCACAGATACGCAGTATTTT; CDR3 protein: CSAKTSGRWGSTDTQYF
V gene: TRBV7-2; D gene: TRBD2; J gene: TRBJ2-5; clone size: many; CDR3 length: 15; CDR3 DNA: TGTGCCAGCAGCCACGCCACTAGCGGGATAAAGACCCAGTACTTC; CDR3 protein: CASSHATSGIKTQYF
V gene: TRBV30; D gene: TRBD1; J gene: TRBJ2-3; clone size: many; CDR3 length: 14; CDR3 DNA: TGTGCCTGGAGTACGGGACAGAGCACAGATACGCAGTATTTT; CDR3 protein: CAWSTGQSTDTQYF
V gene: TRBV7-6; D gene: NA; J gene: TRBJ2-3; clone size: NA; CDR3 length: 18; CDR3 DNA: TGTGCCAGCAGCTTTGAGGGCGTGGGGGGTTTCTACACAGATACGCAGTATTTT; CDR3 protein: CASSFEGVGGFYTDTQYF
V gene: TRBV2; D gene: NA; J gene: TRBJ1-5; clone size: many; CDR3 length: 14; CDR3 DNA: TGTGCCAGCATCGAGGACAATAGCAATCAGCCCCAGCATTTT; CDR3 protein: CASIEDNSNQPQHF
V gene: TRBV7-3; D gene: NA; J gene: TRBJ1-3; clone size: NA; CDR3 length: 13; CDR3 DNA: TGTGCCAGCAGCTCACAGGGTGAAAACACCATATATTTT; CDR3 protein: CASSSQGENTIYF
V gene: TRBV7-8; D gene: NA; J gene: TRBJ2-2; clone size: many; CDR3 length: 17; CDR3 DNA: TGTGCCAGCAGCTACCGGACTGCCCCCCGAGTCACCGGGGAGCTGTTTTTT; CDR3 protein: CASSYRTAPRVTGELFF
V gene: TRBV28; D gene: NA; J gene: TRBJ2-5; clone size: many; CDR3 length: 15; CDR3 DNA: TGTGCCAGCAGTTTTCTGGGAGCGAGGCAAGAGACCCAGTACTTC; CDR3 protein: CASSFLGARQETQYF
V gene: TRBV29-1; D gene: NA; J gene: TRBJ2-7; clone size: NA; CDR3 length: 15; CDR3 DNA: TGCAGCGTTGAAGTTCCGGGGAGTGGGTCCTACGAGCAGTACTTC; CDR3 protein: CSVEVPGSGSYEQYF
V gene: TRBV2; D gene: NA; J gene: TRBJ1-2; clone size: many; CDR3 length: 14; CDR3 DNA: TGTGCCAGCATTCAGAGACGGTTTCCCTATGGCTACACCTTC; CDR3 protein: CASIQRRFPYGYTF
V gene: TRBV11-1; D gene: NA; J gene: TRBJ1-2; clone size: few; CDR3 length: 16; CDR3 DNA: TGTGCCAGCATGCCGTTTACTCCAGAAGTTAACTATGGCTACACCTTC; CDR3 protein: CASMPFTPEVNYGYTF
V gene: TRBV9; D gene: NA; J gene: TRBJ2-7; clone size: few; CDR3 length: 14; CDR3 DNA: TGTGCCAGCAGCGCAGCGGACGGTGCCTACGAGCAGTACTTC; CDR3 protein: CASSAADGAYEQYF
V gene: TRBV18; D gene: TRBD1; J gene: TRBJ2-7; clone size: many; CDR3 length: 14; CDR3 DNA: TGTGCCAGCTCACCACCGCAGGGGGTTTATGAGCAGTACTTC; CDR3 protein: CASSPPQGVYEQYF
V gene: TRBV13; D gene: TRBD2; J gene: TRBJ2-5; clone size: NA; CDR3 length: 17; CDR3 DNA: TGTGCCAGCAGCTTGGGACTAGCGGGAGGGAACCAAGAGACCCAGTACTTC; CDR3 protein: CASSLGLAGGNQETQYF
V gene: TRBV27; D gene: NA; J gene: TRBJ2-3; clone size: many; CDR3 length: 14; CDR3 DNA: TGTGCCAGCAGTCTAGACATGGACACAGATACGCAGTATTTT; CDR3 protein: CASSLDMDTDTQYF
V gene: TRBV6-2/TRBV6-3; D gene: TRBD2; J gene: TRBJ2-1; clone size: NA; CDR3 length: 17; CDR3 DNA: TGTGCCAGCAGTTACTCCCGGACTAGCGGGAGAATCGATGAGCAGTTCTTC; CDR3 protein: CASSYSRTSGRIDEQFF
V gene: TRBV27; D gene: NA; J gene: TRBJ2-1; clone size: many; CDR3 length: 15; CDR3 DNA: TGTGCCAGCAGTTTACAGCAGACCCCGTACAATGAGCAGTTCTTC; CDR3 protein: CASSLQQTPYNEQFF
V gene: TRBV11-2; D gene: TRBD2; J gene: TRBJ2-1; clone size: NA; CDR3 length: 15; CDR3 DNA: TGTGCCAGCAGCCTAGTAGCGGGAGTTAACAATGGGCAGTTCTTC; CDR3 protein: CASSLVAGVNNGQFF
V gene: TRBV6-1; D gene: NA; J gene: TRBJ2-3; clone size: few; CDR3 length: 15; CDR3 DNA: TGTGCCAGCAGGTACACCTCTAGCAGGACAGATACGCAGTATTTT; CDR3 protein: CASRYTSSRTDTQYF
V gene: TRBV12-3/TRBV12-4; D gene: NA; J gene: TRBJ2-7; clone size: many; CDR3 length: 14; CDR3 DNA: TGTGCCAGCAGTTTAGTATCCAGGGCTGGCGAGCAGTACTTC; CDR3 protein: CASSLVSRAGEQYF
V gene: TRBV2; D gene: NA; J gene: TRBJ2-3; clone size: NA; CDR3 length: 13; CDR3 DNA: TGTGCCAGCAGTGAAGCGAACACAGATACGCAGTATTTT; CDR3 protein: CASSEANTDTQYF
V gene: TRBV28; D gene: TRBD2; J gene: TRBJ2-7; clone size: NA; CDR3 length: 15; CDR3 DNA: TGTGCCAGCAGTTTATTGGGGACTAGCGTCTACGAGCAGTACTTC; CDR3 protein: CASSLLGTSVYEQYF
V gene: TRBV6-1; D gene: NA; J gene: TRBJ1-6; clone size: NA; CDR3 length: 17; CDR3 DNA: TGTGCCAGCAGCGAATTAAGTTCGCGGGGCTTGAATTCACCCCTCCACTTT; CDR3 protein: CASSELSSRGLNSPLHF
V gene: TRBV28; D gene: NA; J gene: TRBJ2-2; clone size: many; CDR3 length: 15; CDR3 DNA: TGTGCCAGCATCCTATCCGGGACTAACACCGGGGAGCTGTTTTTT; CDR3 protein: CASILSGTNTGELFF
V gene: TRBV12-3/TRBV12-4; D gene: TRBD2; J gene: TRBJ2-7; clone size: many; CDR3 length: 14; CDR3 DNA: TGTGCCAGCAGTCTTCTAGCGGGACCGGGGGAGCAGTACTTC; CDR3 protein: CASSLLAGPGEQYF
V gene: TRBV7-9; D gene: NA; J gene: TRBJ1-3; clone size: many; CDR3 length: 13; CDR3 DNA: TGTGCCAGCAGTCGAGCAGGGGGAAACACCATATATTTT; CDR3 protein: CASSRAGGNTIYF
V gene: TRBV28; D gene: NA; J gene: TRBJ2-5; clone size: many; CDR3 length: 13; CDR3 DNA: TGTGCCAGCAGTCTATTGGGGCGGGAGACCCAGTACTTC; CDR3 protein: CASSLLGRETQYF
V gene: TRBV4-1; D gene: NA; J gene: TRBJ1-1; clone size: NA; CDR3 length: 13; CDR3 DNA: TGCGCCAGCTGGAACGGGGGGGACACTGAAGCTTTCTTT; CDR3 protein: CASWNGGDTEAFF
V gene: TRBV19; D gene: NA; J gene: TRBJ1-5; clone size: many; CDR3 length: 13; CDR3 DNA: TGTGCCAGTAACGCTGGGAGCAATCAGCCCCAGCATTTT; CDR3 protein: CASNAGSNQPQHF